The sequence of this TCR beta chain was determined in a study of beta chain features in type 1 diabetes. In the study overall: No age, gender or cell yield differences were seen between patients and healthy donors.

Trimming removed 1 base from V and 4 bases from J; junction bases left unmatched: 5. Germline loops: CDR1 SGHNT, CDR2 YENEEA. The CDR3 totals 15 residues. TCRB transcripts that were expressed got sequenced, as all of the isolated RNA had been reverse transcribed. Some clones are missing from TCRdb's copy, which holds only in-frame ones; the method was immunoSEQ multiplex PCR. Among some 140,000 clones listed, 9% were seen once. Details on this clone: The antigen is not known.

Study-level findings and limits: Equally in patients and controls, PCR might preferentially amplify shorter templates. Moderate yet significant TCRB CDR3 shortening was seen in Type 1 diabetes patients in all four CD4+ subsets.

This TCR was recovered from a man younger than 40 with type 1 diabetes. This chain links TRBV11-3 with TRBJ2-3; TRBD1 aligns across 7 bases. Sequencing was carried out using central memory CD4+ T cells from blood. For the CDR3, the DNA is TGTGCCAGCAGCTTAGGTCTGACAGGGTCAGATACGCAGTATTTT. It codes for CASSLGLTGSDTQYF. Full variable domain (outside the CDR3, taken from reference TRBV11-3 and TRBJ2-3): EAGVVQSPRYKIIEKKQPVAFWCNPISGHNTLYWYLQNLGQGPELLIRYENEEAVDDSQLPKDRFSAERLKGVDSTLKIQPAELGDSAVYLCASSLGLTGSDTQYFGPGTRLTVL.